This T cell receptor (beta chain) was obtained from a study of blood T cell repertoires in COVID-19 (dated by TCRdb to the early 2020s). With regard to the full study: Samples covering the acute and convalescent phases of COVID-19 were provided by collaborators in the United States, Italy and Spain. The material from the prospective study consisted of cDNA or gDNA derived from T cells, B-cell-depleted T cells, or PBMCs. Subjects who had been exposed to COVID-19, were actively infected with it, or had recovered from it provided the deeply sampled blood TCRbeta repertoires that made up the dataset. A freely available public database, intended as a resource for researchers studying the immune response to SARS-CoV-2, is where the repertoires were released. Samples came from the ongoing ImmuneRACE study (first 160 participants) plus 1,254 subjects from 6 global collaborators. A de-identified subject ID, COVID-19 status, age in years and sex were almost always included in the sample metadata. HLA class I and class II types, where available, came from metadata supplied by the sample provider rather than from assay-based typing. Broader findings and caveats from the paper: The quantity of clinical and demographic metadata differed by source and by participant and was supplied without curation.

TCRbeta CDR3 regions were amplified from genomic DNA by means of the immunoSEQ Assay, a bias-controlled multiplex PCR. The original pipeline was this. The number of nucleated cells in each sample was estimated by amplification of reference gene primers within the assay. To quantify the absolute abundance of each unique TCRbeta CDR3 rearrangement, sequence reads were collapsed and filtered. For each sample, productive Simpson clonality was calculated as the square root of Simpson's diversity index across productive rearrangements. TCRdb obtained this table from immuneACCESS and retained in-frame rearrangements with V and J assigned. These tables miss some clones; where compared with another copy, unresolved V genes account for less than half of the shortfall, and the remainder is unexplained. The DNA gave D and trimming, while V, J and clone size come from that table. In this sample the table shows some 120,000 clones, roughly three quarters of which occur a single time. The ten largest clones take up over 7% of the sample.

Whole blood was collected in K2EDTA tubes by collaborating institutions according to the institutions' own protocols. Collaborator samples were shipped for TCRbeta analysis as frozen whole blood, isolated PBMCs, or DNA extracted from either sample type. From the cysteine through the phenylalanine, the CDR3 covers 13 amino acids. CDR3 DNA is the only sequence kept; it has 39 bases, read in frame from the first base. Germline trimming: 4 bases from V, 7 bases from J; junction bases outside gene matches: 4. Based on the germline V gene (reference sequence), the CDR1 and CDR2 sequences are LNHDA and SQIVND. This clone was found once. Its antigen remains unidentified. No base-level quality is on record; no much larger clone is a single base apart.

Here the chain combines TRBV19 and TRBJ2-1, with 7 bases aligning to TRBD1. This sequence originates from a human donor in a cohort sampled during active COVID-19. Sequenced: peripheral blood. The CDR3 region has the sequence CASSTGTANEQFF. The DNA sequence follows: TGTGCCAGTAGTACCGGGACAGCTAATGAGCAGTTCTTC.